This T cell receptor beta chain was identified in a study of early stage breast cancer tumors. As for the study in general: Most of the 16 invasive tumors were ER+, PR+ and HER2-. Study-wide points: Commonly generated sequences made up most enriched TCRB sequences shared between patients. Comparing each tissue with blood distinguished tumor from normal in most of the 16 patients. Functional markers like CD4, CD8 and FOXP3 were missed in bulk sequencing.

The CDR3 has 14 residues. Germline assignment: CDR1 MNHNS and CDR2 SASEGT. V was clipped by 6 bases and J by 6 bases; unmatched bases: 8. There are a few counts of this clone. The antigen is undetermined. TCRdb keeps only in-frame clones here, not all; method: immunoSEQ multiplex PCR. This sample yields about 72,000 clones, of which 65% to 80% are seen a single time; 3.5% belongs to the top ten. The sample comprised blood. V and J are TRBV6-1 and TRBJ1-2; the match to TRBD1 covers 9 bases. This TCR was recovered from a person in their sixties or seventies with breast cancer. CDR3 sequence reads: CASSLHRGRDGYTF. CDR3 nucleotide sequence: TGTGCCAGCAGCCTACACAGGGGGCGCGATGGCTACACCTTC.